This TCR beta chain was captured by sequencing in a study of blood T cells in healthy people across ages. Primed by a sample-barcoded 5' primer and a J-beta primer mix, a second PCR proceeded for 7 to 11 cycles. MiXCR, run by TCRdb on the 5' RACE reads, gives a single entry per CDR3 protein. The sample has about 1.1 million distinct CDR3 sequences; roughly two fifths are singletons. Sequencing used blood. This receptor was obtained from a young man in good health.

DNA for the CDR3: TGTGCCAGCAGCCAAGGAAGGGTACATTCACCCCTCCACTTT. Its protein product is CASSQGRVHSPLHF. The chain joins TRBV3-1 to TRBJ1-6; D uncertain. V was pared by 1 base and J by 8 bases, with 9 bases between. Germline V gives CDR1 LGHDT, CDR2 YNNKEL (reference sequence). There are 14 residues in the CDR3.